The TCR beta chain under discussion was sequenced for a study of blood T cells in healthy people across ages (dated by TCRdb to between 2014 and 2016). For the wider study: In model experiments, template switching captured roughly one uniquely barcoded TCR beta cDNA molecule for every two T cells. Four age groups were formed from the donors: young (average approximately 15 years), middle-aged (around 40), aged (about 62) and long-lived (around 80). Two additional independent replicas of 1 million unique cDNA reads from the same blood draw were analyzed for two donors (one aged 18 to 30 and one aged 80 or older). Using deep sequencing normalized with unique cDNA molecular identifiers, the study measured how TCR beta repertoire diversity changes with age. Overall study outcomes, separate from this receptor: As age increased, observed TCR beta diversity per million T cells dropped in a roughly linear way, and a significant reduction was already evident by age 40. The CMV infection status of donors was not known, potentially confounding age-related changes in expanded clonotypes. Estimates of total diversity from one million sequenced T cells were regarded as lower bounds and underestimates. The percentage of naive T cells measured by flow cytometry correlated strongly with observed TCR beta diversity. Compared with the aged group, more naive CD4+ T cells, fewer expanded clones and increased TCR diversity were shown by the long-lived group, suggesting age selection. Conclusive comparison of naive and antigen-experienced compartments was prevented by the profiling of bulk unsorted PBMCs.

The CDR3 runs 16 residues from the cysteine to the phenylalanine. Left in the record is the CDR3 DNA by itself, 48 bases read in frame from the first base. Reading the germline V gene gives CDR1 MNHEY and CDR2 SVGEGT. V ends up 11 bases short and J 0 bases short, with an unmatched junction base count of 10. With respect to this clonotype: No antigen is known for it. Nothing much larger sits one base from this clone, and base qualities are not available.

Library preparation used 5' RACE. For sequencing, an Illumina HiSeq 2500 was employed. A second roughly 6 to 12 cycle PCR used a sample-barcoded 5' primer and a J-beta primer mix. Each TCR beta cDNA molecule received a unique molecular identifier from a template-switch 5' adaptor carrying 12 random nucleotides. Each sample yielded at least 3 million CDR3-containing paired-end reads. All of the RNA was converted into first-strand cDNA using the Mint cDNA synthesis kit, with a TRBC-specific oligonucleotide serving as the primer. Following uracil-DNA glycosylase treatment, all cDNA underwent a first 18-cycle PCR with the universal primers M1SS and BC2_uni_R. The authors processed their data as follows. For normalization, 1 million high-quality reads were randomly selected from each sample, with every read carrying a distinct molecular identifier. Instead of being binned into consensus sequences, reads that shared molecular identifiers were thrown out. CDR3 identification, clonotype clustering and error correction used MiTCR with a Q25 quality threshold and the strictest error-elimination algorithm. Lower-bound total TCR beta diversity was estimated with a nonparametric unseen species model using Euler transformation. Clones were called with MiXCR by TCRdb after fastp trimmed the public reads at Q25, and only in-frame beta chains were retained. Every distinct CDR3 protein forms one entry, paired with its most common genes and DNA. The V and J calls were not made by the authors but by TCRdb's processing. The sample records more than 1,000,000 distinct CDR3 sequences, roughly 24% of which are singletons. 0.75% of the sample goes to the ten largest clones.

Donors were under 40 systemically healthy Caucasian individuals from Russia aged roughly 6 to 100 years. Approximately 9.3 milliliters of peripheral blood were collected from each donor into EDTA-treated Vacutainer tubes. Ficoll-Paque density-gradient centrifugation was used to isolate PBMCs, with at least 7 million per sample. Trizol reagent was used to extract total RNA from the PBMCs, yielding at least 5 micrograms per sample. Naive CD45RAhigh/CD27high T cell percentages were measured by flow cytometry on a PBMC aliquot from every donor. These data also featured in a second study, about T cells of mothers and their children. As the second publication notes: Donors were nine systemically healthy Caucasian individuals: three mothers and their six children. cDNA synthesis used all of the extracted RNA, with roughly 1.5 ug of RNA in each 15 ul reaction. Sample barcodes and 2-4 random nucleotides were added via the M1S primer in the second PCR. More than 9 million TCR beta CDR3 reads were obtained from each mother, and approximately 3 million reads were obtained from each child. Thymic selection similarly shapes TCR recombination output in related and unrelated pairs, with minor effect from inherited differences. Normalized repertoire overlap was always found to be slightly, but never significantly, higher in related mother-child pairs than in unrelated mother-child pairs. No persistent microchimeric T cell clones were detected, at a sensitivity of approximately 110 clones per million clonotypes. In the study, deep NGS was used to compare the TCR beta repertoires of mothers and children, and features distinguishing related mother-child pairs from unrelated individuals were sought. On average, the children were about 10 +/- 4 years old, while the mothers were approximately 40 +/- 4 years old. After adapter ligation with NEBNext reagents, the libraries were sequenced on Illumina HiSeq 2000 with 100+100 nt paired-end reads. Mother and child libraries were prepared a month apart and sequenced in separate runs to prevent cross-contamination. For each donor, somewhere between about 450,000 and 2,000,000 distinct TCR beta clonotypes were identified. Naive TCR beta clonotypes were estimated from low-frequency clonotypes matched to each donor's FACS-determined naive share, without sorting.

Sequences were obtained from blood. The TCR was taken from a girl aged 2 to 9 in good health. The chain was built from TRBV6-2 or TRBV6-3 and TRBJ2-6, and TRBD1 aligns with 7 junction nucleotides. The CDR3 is CAESGTVSSGANVLTF. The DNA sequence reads TGTGCCGAATCGGGGACAGTTAGCTCTGGGGCCAACGTCCTGACTTTC.